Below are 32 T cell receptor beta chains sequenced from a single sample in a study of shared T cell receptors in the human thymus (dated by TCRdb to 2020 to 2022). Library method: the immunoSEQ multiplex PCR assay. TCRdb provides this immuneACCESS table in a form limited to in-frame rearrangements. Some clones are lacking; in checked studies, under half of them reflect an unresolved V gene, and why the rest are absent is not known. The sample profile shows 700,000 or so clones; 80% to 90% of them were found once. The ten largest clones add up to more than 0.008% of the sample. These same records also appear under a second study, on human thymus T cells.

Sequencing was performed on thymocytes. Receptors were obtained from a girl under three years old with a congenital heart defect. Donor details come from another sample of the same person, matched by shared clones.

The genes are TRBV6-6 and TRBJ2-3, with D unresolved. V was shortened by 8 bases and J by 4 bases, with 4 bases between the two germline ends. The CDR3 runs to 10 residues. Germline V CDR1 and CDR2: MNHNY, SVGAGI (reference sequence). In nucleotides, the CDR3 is TGTGCCAGCTCGTCAGATACGCAGTATTTT. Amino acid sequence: CASSSDTQYF.

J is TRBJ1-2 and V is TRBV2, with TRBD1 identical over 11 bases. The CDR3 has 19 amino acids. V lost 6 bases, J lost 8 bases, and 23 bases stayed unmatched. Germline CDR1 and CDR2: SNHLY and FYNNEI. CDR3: CASRLNTNGQGAHFSGYTF. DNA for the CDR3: TGTGCCAGCAGGCTAAACACCAATGGACAGGGGGCTCACTTCAGCGGCTACACCTTC.

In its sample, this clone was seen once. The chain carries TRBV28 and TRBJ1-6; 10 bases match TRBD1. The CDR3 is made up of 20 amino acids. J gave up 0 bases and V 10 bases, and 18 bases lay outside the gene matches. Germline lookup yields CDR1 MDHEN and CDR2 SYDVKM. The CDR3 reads CATSPDRGLLFRSYNSPLHF. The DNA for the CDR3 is TGTGCCACCTCGCCAGACAGGGGGCTACTTTTTCGCTCCTATAATTCACCCCTCCACTTT.

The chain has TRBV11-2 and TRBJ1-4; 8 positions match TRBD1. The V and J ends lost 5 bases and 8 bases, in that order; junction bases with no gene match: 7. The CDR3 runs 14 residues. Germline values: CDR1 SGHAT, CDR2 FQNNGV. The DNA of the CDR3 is TGTGCCAGCAGCCTCAGGGGGCGCGAGGAAAAACTGTTTTTT. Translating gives CASSLRGREEKLFF.

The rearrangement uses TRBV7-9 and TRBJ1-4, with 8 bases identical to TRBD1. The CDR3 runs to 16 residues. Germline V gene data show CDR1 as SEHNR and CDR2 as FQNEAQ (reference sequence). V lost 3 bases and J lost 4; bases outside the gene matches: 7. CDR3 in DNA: TGTGCCAGCAGCTTTGAGGGGACAGGCGATAATGAAAAACTGTTTTTT. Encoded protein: CASSFEGTGDNEKLFF.

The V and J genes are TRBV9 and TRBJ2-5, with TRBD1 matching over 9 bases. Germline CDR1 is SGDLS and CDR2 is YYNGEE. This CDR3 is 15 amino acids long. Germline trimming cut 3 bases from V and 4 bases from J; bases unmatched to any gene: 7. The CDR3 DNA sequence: TGTGCCAGCAGCGCGACAGGGGGTGAGGGAGAGACCCAGTACTTC. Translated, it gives CASSATGGEGETQYF.

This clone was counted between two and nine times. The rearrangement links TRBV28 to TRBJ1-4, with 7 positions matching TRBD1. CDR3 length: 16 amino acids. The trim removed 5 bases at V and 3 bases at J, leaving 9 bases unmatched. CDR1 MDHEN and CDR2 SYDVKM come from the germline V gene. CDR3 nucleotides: TGTGCCAGCAGTCCCCTCCGACAGGGCGCTAATGAAAAACTGTTTTTT. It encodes CASSPLRQGANEKLFF.

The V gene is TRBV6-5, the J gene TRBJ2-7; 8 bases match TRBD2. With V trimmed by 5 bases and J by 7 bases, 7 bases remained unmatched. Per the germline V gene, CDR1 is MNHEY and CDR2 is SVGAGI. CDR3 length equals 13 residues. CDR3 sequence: CASSPREGREQYF. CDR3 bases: TGTGCCAGCAGTCCCCGGGAGGGTAGGGAGCAGTACTTC.

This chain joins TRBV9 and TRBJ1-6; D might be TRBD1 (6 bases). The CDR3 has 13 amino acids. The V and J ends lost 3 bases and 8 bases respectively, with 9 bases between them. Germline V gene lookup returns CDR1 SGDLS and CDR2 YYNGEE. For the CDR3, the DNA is TGTGCCAGCAGCGAGCCAGGGGATTCACCCCTCCACTTT. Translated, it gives CASSEPGDSPLHF.

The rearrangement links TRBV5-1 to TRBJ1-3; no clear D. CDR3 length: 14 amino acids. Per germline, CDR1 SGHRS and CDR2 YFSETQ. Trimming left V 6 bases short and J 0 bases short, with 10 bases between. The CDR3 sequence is CASKERDSGNTIYF. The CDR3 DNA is TGCGCCAGCAAGGAGAGGGACTCTGGAAACACCATATATTTT.

CDR3 coding DNA: TGTGCCAGCAGCGATGAGGGCGGGCCCAAATCTAGTGGCTACACCTTC. Translating gives CASSDEGGPKSSGYTF. The chain carries TRBV9 and TRBJ1-2; D unclear. The CDR3 has 16 residues. Between the trimmed V and J ends, which lost 3 bases and 7 bases, there was a span of 22 bases. The germline V gene has CDR1 SGDLS and CDR2 YYNGEE.

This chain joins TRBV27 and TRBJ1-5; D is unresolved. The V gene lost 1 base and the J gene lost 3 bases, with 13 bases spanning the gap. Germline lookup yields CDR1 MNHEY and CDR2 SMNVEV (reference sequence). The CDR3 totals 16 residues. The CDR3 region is CASSLYARQANQPQHF. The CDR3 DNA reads TGTGCCAGCAGTTTATATGCTCGGCAGGCCAATCAGCCCCAGCATTTT.

CDR3 sequence reads: CASTPGQGWNYGYTF. The DNA for the CDR3 is TGTGCCAGCACCCCAGGACAGGGGTGGAACTATGGCTACACCTTC. This chain connects TRBV28 to TRBJ1-2; 9 bases are a match to TRBD1. V dropped 7 bases and J dropped 2; count of bases not matched to a gene: 8. The CDR3 is 15 residues long. Germline values: CDR1 MDHEN, CDR2 SYDVKM.

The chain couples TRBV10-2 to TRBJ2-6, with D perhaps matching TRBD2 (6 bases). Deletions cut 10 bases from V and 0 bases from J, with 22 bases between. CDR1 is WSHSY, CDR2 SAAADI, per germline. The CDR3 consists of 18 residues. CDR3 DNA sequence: TGCGCCACCCGTTCTACGCCGCGGGGTTACTCTGGGGCCAACGTCCTGACTTTC. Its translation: CATRSTPRGYSGANVLTF.

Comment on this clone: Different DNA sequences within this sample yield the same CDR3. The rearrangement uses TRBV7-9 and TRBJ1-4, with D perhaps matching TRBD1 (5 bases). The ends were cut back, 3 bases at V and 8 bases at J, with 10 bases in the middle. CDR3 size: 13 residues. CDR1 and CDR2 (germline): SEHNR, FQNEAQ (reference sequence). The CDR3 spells CASSFRGYEKLFF. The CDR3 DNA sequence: TGTGCCAGCAGCTTTAGGGGATACGAAAAACTGTTTTTT.

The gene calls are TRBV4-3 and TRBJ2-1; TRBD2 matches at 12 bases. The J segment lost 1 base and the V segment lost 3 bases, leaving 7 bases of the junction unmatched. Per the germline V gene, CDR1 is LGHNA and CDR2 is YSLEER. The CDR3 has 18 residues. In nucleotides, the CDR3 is TGCGCCAGCAGCCAGACTAGCGGGGGCTTATCTTCCTACAATGAGCAGTTCTTC. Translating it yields CASSQTSGGLSSYNEQFF.

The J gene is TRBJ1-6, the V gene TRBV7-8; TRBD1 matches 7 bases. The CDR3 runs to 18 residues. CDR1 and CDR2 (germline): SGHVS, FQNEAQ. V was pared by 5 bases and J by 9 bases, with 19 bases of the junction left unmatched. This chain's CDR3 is CASSVGQASLDWGSPLHF. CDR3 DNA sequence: TGTGCCAGCAGCGTAGGACAGGCCTCCCTAGATTGGGGTTCACCCCTCCACTTT.

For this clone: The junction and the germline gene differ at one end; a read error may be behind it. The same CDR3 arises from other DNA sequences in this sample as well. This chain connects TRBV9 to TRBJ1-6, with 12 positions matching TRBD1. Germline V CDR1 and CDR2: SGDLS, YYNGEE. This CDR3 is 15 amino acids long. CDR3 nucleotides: TGTGCCAGCAGCCGGGACAGGGGGCTGAATTCCCCCCTCCACTTT. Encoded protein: CASSRDRGLNSPLHF.

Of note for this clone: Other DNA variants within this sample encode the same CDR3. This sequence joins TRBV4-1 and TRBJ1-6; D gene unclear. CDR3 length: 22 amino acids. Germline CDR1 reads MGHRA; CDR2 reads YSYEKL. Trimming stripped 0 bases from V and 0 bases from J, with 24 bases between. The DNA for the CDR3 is TGCGCCAGCAGCCAAGATCCTAGTATTGAGGAACAAAAATTCTCCTATAATTCACCCCTCCACTTT. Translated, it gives CASSQDPSIEEQKFSYNSPLHF.

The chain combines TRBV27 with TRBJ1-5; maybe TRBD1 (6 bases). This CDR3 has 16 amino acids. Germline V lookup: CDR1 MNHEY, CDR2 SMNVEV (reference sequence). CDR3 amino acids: CVAGAGETMGNQPQHF. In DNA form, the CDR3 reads TGTGTGGCGGGGGCAGGAGAAACTATGGGCAATCAGCCCCAGCATTTT.

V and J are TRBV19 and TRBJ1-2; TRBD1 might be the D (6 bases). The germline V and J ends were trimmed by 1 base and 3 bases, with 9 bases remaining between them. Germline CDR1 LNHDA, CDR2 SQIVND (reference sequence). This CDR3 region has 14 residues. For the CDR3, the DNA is TGTGCCAGTAGTATAGTCGAGGGGGACTATGGCTACACCTTC. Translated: CASSIVEGDYGYTF.

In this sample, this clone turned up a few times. CDR3 loop: CASKGGQAPPGYTF. CDR3 in DNA: TGTGCCAGCAAAGGAGGACAGGCCCCTCCGGGCTACACCTTC. The chain links TRBV6-1 to TRBJ1-2, with 7 nucleotides matching TRBD1. This CDR3 has 14 residues. Germline CDR1 is MNHNS and CDR2 is SASEGT. J was trimmed by 8 bases and V by 7 bases; bases with no gene match: 13.

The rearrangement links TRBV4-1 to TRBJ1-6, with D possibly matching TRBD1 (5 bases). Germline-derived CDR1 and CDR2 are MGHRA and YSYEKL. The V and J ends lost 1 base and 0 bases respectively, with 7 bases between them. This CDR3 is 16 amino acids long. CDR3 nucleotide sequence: TGCGCCAGCAGCCAAGTCGGGGGCTCCTATAATTCACCCCTCCACTTT. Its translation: CASSQVGGSYNSPLHF.

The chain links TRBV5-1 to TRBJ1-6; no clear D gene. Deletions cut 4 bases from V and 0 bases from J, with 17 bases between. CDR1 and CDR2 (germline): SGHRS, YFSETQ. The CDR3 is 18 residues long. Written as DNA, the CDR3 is TGCGCCAGCAGCACGGGGATAAAGGCCAGCTCCTATAATTCACCCCTCCACTTT. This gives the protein CASSTGIKASSYNSPLHF.

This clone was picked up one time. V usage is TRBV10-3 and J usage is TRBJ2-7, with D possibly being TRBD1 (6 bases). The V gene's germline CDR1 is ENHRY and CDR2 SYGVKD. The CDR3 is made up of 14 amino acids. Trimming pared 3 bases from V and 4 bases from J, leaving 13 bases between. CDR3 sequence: CAISDKWTAYEQYF. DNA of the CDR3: TGTGCCATCAGTGATAAATGGACAGCTTACGAGCAGTACTTC.

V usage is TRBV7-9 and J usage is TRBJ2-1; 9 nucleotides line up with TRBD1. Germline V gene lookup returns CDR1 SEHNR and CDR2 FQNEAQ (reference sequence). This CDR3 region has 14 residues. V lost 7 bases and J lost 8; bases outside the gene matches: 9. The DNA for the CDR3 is TGTGCCAGCAACCGGGACAGGGCTAGGGATGAGCAGTTCTTC. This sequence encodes CASNRDRARDEQFF.

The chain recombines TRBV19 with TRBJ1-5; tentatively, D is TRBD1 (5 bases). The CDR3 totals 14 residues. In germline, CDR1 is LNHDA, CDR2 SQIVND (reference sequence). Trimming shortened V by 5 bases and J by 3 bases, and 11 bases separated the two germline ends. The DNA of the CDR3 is TGTGCCAGTAGTTGGGGACTGTACAATCAGCCCCAGCATTTT. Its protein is CASSWGLYNQPQHF.

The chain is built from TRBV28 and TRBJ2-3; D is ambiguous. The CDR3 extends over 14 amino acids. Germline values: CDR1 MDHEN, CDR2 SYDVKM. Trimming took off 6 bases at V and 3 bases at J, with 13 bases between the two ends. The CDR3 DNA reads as TGTGCCAGCAGCCCCCGGCGGCTGACAGATACGCAGTATTTT. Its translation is CASSPRRLTDTQYF. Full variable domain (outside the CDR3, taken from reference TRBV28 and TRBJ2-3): DVKVTQSSRYLVKRTGEKVFLECVQDMDHENMFWYRQDPGLGLRLIYFSYDVKMKEKGDIPEGYSVSREKKERFSLILESASTNQTSMYLCASSPRRLTDTQYFGPGTRLTVL.

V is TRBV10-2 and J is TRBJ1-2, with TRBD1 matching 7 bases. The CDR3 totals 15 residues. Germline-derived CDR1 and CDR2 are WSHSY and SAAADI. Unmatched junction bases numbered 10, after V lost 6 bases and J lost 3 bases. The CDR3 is CASRAGQSRDYGYTF. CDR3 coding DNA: TGCGCCAGCAGGGCGGGACAGAGCAGAGACTATGGCTACACCTTC.

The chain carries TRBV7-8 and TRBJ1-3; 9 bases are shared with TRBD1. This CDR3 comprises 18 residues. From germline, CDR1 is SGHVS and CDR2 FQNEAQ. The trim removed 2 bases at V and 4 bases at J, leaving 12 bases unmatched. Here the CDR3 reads CASSLPGQGGHGGNTIYF. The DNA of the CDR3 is TGTGCCAGCAGCTTACCGGGACAGGGAGGCCATGGGGGAAACACCATATATTTT.

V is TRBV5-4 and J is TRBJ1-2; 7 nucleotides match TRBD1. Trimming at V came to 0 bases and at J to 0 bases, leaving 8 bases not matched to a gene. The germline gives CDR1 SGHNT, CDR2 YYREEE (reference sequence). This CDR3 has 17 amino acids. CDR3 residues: CASSLALGRGTNYGYTF. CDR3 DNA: TGTGCCAGCAGCTTGGCTTTGGGCAGGGGGACTAACTATGGCTACACCTTC. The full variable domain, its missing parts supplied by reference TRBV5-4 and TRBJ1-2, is ETGVTQSPTHLIKTRGQQVTLRCSSQSGHNTVSWYQQALGQGPQFIFQYYREEENGRGNFPPRFSGLQFPNYSSELNVNALELDDSALYLCASSLALGRGTNYGYTFGSGTRLTVV.

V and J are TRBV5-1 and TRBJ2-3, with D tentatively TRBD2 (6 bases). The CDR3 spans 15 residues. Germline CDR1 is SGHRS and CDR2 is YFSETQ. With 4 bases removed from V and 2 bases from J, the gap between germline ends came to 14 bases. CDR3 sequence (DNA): TGCGCCAGCAGCCCCTCTAGCGAAACCACAGATACGCAGTATTTT. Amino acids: CASSPSSETTDTQYF.